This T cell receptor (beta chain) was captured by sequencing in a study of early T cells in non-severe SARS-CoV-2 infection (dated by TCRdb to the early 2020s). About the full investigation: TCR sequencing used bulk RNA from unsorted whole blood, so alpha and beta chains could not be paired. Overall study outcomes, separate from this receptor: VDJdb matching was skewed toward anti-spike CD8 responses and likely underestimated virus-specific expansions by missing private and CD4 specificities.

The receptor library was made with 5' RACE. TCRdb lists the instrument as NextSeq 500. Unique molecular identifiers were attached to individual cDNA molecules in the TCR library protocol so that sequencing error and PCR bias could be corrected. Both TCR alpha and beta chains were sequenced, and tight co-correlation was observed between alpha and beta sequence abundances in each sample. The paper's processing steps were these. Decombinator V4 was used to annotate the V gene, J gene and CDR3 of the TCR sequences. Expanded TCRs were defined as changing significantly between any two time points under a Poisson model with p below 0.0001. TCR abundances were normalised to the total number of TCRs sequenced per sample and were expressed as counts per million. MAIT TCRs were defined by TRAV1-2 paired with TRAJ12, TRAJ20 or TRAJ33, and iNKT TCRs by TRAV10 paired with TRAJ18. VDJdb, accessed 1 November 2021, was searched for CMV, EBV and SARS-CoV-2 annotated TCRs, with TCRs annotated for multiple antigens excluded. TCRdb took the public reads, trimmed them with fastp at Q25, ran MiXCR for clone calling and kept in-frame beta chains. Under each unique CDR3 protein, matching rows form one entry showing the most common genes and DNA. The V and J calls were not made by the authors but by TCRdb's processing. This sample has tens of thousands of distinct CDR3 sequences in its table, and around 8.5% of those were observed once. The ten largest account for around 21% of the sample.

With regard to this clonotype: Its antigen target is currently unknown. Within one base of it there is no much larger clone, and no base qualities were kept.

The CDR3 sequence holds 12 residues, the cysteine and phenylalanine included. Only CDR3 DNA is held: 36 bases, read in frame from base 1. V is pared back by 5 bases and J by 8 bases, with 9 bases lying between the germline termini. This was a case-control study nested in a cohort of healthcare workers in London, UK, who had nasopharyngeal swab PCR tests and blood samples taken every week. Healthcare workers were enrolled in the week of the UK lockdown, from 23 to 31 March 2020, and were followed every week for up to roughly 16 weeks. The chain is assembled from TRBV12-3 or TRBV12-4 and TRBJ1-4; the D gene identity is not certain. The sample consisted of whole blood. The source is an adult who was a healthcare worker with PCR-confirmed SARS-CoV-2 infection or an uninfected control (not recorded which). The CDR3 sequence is CASSLGSEKLFF. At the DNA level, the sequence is TGTGCCAGCAGTCTCGGGTCCGAAAAACTGTTTTTT.